The clone carrying this T cell receptor beta chain was counted only a few times. Its antigen is unknown. This may be a read error, as it is one base from a much larger clone. It was RNA transcripts that yielded the amplified TCR beta CDR3 regions. The primer set for the first-round RT-PCR of the TCR CDR3 was HTBI. TCRdb fed the multiplex PCR reads into MiXCR, producing one record per CDR3 protein. The table records 380,000 or so distinct CDR3 sequences, less than 15% of them present only once. The sample belongs to a study of T cells in Graves' hyperthyroidism and ophthalmopathy. Study context: It was at initial diagnosis, before any treatment, that peripheral blood was collected. Study-wide points: In blood, most of the thyroid clonotypes expanded above 0.001 were also present. A model of 13 V-J pairs discriminated ophthalmopathy from stable hyperthyroidism.

Germline-derived CDR1 and CDR2 are GTSNPN and SVGIG (reference sequence). CDR3 length equals 13 residues. The rearrangement uses TRBV30 and TRBJ1-5; D gene unclear. The specimen was blood. This receptor was taken from a man aged 30-40 years with Graves' hyperthyroidism that later progressed to Graves' ophthalmopathy. CDR3 DNA: TGTGCCCGGAGTATAAGAGCCAATCAGCCCCAGCATTTT. It specifies CARSIRANQPQHF.